This TCR beta chain derives from a study of blood T cells in healthy people across ages. Study-wide results and limits: Long-lived donors exceeded aged donors in naive CD4+ cells and diversity.

This clonotype was observed a handful of times. Its antigen is still unknown. The CDR3 sequence is 14 residues long. Germline CDR1 is MNHEY and CDR2 is SMNVEV (reference sequence). Trimming took off 5 bases at V and 4 bases at J, with 14 bases between the two ends. The use of a sample-barcoded 5' primer and a J-beta primer mix characterized a second PCR of roughly 6 to 12 cycles. No fewer than 2.5 million CDR3-containing paired-end reads came from each sample. MiXCR was run by TCRdb on the 5' RACE reads, yielding one entry per CDR3 protein. The sample consists of approximately 940,000 distinct CDR3 sequences, about 48% of them appearing once.

The clonotype comes from a man aged 30 to 45 in good health. Sequencing was performed on blood. This sequence joins TRBV27 and TRBJ1-2; weak D call: TRBD1 (6 bases). CDR3 DNA sequence: TGTGCCAGCAGTACCCGACAGGAACCCTATGGCTACACCTTC. This sequence encodes CASSTRQEPYGYTF.